Shown below are 2 T cell receptor beta chains from a single sample sequenced in a study of OX40 agonist ivuxolimab in advanced cancers. Method: immunoSEQ multiplex PCR; TCRdb's copy keeps in-frame clones and lacks some. Seen here are tens of thousands of clones, around 84% observed once, and the top ten hold 1.1%. The starting material was CD4+ or CD8+ T cells sorted from blood, obtained in a trial of the OX40 agonist ivuxolimab. Receptor source: an adult with an advanced solid tumor such as melanoma, head and neck, liver or kidney cancer.

The chain recombines TRBV10-1 with TRBJ1-4; 10 bases align to TRBD1. The CDR3 has 22 residues. V lost 2 bases, J lost 0 bases, and 18 bases stayed unmatched. Germline-derived CDR1 and CDR2 are WNHNN and SYGVQD (reference sequence). As DNA, the CDR3 is TGCGCCAGCAGTGAGCCAGCGTATAAGTACGGACAGGGGGTTGCAACTAATGAAAAACTGTTTTTT. This sequence encodes CASSEPAYKYGQGVATNEKLFF.

A note on this clone: Other DNA sequences of this sample code for an identical CDR3. The chain uses TRBV7-3 and TRBJ2-3; D gene ambiguous. V was clipped by 0 bases and J by 1 base, with 2 bases between them. Looked up from germline, CDR1 is SGHTA and CDR2 is FQGTGA. The CDR3 runs to 13 residues. The CDR3, as DNA: TGTGCCAGCAGCTTAACAGGCACAGATACGCAGTATTTT. It encodes CASSLTGTDTQYF.